This T cell receptor (beta chain) was obtained from a study of blood T cell repertoires in COVID-19. Across the whole study: Sites in the United States, Italy and Spain provided acute and convalescent COVID-19 samples. Nucleic acid was either cDNA or gDNA, and it came from T cells, B-cell-depleted T cells, or PBMCs.

Profiling relied on immunoSEQ multiplex PCR, and the TCRdb table lists in-frame clones only, not all of them. The data hold fewer than 400,000 clones, with around 90% observed a single time. Participants were aged roughly 18 to 90 years from approximately 25 US areas. Recovery meant two consecutive negative NP/OP PCR tests, professional clearance, or resolved symptoms. Germline assignment: CDR1 SGHTA and CDR2 FQGNSA. CDR3 length: 15 amino acids. V was trimmed by 5 bases and J by 2 bases, leaving 13 bases between them. This TCR derives from a man in his fifties or sixties who had recovered from COVID-19. The rearrangement uses TRBV7-2 and TRBJ1-3; D is unresolved. The sequenced sample was PBMCs or T cells enriched from blood (not recorded which). This CDR3 reads CASSARLGTGNTIYF. CDR3 DNA sequence: TGTGCCAGCAGCGCCCGACTTGGCACTGGAAACACCATATATTTT.